The clone carrying this TCR beta chain turned up a few times. What it binds is not known. The sample comes from a study of T-cell memory formation after mild COVID-19. Points from the study as a whole: Some clones that responded were present in memory (sampled pre-infection), which suggests cross-reactive memory joined. Clones that contracted from day 15 to 85 were balanced CD4/CD8, while later expanders leaned CD4+. Contracting CD8+ clones were enriched in EMRA, CD4+ mainly in CM and EM.

Trimming at V came to 7 bases and at J to 7 bases, leaving 13 bases not matched to a gene. Germline loops: CDR1 LNHDA, CDR2 SQIVND (reference sequence). The CDR3 loop spans 14 amino acids. With constant-segment primers, 5'RACE yielded cDNA libraries of TCR alpha and TCR beta that carried sample barcodes and UMIs. Each CDR3 protein gets one entry after TCRdb re-called the 5' RACE reads with MiXCR. Of approximately 400,000 distinct CDR3 sequences in the sample, about 24% were seen once. This chain uses TRBV19 with TRBJ2-7; 7 bases map to TRBD2. The source of this sequence is an adult woman who had mild COVID-19 (a few samples of this study predate the infection). Cell type and time point are not known. The sample taken for sequencing was PBMCs or a T cell subset sorted from them (not recorded which). The CDR3 reads CASTRGVFSGEQYF. For the CDR3, the DNA is TGTGCCAGTACCCGGGGGGTCTTTTCGGGGGAGCAGTACTTC.